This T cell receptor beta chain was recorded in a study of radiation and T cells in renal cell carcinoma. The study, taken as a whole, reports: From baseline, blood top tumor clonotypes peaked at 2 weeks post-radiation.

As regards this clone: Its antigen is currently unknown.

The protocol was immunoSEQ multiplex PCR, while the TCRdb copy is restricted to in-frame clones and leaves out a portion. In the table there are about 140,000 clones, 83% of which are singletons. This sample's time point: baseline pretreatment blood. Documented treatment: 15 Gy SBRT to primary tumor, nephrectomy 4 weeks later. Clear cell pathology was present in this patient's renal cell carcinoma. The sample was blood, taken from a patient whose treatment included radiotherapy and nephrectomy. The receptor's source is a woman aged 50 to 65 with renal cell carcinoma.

In nucleotides, the CDR3 is TGCAGCGTTACCCGGGGGAACTACGAGCAGTACTTC. Protein sequence: CSVTRGNYEQYF. This sequence joins TRBV29-1 and TRBJ2-7; possibly TRBD2 for D (6 bases). V shed 5 bases and J shed 3 bases, with 11 bases lying between them. Germline CDR1 and CDR2: SQVTM and ANQGSEA. This CDR3 contains 12 residues.